The T cell receptor beta chain described here comes from a study of early T cells in non-severe SARS-CoV-2 infection. V was pared by 5 bases and J by 2 bases, with 6 bases of the junction left unmatched. Germline CDR1 MNHNS, CDR2 SASEGT. The CDR3 contains 15 residues. In the library, individual cDNA molecules carried attached unique molecular identifiers. TCRdb analysed the 5' RACE reads with MiXCR anew, one entry per CDR3 protein. Among 40,000 to 55,000 distinct CDR3 sequences listed, less than 15% were seen once. This clonotype was counted a few times. The TCR was taken from an adult who was a healthcare worker with PCR-confirmed SARS-CoV-2 infection or an uninfected control (not recorded which). The chain uses TRBV6-1 and TRBJ1-2; 9 bases line up with TRBD1. What was sequenced was whole blood. CDR3 loop: CASSPTGQGNYGYTF. In nucleotides, the CDR3 is TGTGCCAGCAGTCCAACAGGACAGGGGAACTATGGCTACACCTTC.